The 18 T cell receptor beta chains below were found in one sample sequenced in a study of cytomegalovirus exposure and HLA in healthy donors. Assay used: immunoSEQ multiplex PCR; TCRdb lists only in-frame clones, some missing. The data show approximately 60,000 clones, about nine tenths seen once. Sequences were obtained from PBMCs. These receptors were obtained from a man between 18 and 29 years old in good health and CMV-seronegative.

CDR3 region: CASSVTGDTGELFF. CDR3 bases: TGTGCCAGCAGTGTAACAGGGGACACCGGGGAGCTGTTTTTT. The genes are TRBV6-4 and TRBJ2-2, with 7 nucleotides matching TRBD1. V shed 4 bases, J shed 3 bases, and the junction held 2 bases outside the gene matches. This CDR3 spans 14 amino acids. CDR1 is MRHNA and CDR2 is SNTAGT in the germline V gene.

The CDR3 spells CASSQDTGGDRGIYGYTF. The CDR3 DNA follows: TGTGCCAGCAGCCAAGATACGGGAGGGGACAGGGGAATCTATGGCTACACCTTC. The chain combines TRBV4-2 with TRBJ1-2, with 10 bases fitting TRBD1. Unmatched junction bases numbered 11, after V lost 0 bases and J lost 4 bases. The CDR3 extends over 18 amino acids. CDR1 LGHNA and CDR2 YNFKEQ come from the germline V gene.

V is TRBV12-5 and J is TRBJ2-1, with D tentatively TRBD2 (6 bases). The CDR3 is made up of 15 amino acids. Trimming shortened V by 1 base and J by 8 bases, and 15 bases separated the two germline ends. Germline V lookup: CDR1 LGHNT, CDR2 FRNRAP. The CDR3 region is CASGLGTSSGYEQFF. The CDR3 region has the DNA TGTGCTAGTGGTTTGGGGACCAGTAGCGGCTATGAGCAGTTCTTC.

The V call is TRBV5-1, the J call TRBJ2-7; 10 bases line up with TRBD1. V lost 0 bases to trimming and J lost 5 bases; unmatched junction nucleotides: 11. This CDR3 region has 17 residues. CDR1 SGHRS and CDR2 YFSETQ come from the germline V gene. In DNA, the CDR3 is TGCGCCAGCAGCTTGGCCGGAGGGACAGGGGTTCCCCACGAGCAGTACTTC. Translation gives CASSLAGGTGVPHEQYF.

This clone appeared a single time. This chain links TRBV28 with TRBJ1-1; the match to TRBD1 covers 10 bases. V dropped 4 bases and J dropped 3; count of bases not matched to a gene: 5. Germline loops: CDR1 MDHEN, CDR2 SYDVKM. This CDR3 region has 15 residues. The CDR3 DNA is TGTGCCAGCAGTTCTCCCGGGACAGGGGACACTGAAGCTTTCTTT. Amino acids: CASSSPGTGDTEAFF.

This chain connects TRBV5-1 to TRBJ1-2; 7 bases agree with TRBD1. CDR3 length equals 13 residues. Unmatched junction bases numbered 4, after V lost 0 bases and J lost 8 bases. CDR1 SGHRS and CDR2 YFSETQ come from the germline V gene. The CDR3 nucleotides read TGCGCCAGCAGCTTGGCGGGACAGTCCGGCTACACCTTC. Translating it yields CASSLAGQSGYTF.

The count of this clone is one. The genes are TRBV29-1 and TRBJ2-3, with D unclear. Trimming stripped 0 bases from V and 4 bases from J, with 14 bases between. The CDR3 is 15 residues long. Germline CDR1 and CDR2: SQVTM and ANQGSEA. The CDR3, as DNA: TGCAGCGTTGAAGATCTGGAGCTAGGATCAGATACGCAGTATTTT. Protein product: CSVEDLELGSDTQYF.

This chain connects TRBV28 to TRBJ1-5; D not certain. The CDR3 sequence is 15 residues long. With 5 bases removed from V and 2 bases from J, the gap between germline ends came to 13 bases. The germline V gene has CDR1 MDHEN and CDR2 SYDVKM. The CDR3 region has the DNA TGTGCCAGCAGTGTCCGGGATTGGGGCAATCAGCCCCAGCATTTT. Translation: CASSVRDWGNQPQHF. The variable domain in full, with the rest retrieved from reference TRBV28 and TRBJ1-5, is DVKVTQSSRYLVKRTGEKVFLECVQDMDHENMFWYRQDPGLGLRLIYFSYDVKMKEKGDIPEGYSVSREKKERFSLILESASTNQTSMYLCASSVRDWGNQPQHFGDGTRLSIL.

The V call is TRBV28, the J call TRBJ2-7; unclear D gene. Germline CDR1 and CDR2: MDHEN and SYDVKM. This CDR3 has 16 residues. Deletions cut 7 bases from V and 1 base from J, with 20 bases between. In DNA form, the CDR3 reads TGTGCCAGCATACCGACGCGGCACGGTACGTCCTACGAGCAGTACTTC. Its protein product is CASIPTRHGTSYEQYF.

The CDR3 loop reads CASSIGVSVTEAFF. CDR3 DNA sequence: TGTGCCAGTAGTATTGGAGTTTCGGTCACTGAAGCTTTCTTT. V and J are TRBV19 and TRBJ1-1; D is unclear. The CDR3 has 14 amino acids. The germline CDR1 and CDR2 sequences are LNHDA and SQIVND (reference sequence). The V gene lost 3 bases and the J gene lost 4 bases, with 12 bases spanning the gap.

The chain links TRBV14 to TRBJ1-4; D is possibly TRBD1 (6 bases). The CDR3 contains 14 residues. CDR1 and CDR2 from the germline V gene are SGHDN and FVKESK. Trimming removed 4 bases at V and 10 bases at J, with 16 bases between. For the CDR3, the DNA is TGTGCCAGCAGCCTCCAGGGGCCGCCTGGAAAACTGTTTTTT. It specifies CASSLQGPPGKLFF.

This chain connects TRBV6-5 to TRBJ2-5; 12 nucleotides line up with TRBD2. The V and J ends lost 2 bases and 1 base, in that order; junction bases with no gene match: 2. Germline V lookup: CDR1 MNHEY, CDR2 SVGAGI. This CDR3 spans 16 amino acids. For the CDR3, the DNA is TGTGCCAGCAGTTACCCGACTAGCGGGGGCCAAGAGACCCAGTACTTC. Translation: CASSYPTSGGQETQYF.

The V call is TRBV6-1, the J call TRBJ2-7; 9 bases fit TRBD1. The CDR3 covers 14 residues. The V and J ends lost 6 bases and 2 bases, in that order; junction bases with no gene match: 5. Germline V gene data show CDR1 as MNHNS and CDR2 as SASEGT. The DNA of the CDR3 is TGTGCCAGCAGCGCGGGACAGGGCACCTACGAGCAGTACTTC. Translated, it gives CASSAGQGTYEQYF.

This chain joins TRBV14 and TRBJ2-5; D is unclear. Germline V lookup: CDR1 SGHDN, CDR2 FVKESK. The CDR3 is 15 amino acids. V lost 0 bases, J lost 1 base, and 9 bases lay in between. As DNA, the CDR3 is TGTGCCAGCAGCCAAGAACCCTTACTCCAAGAGACCCAGTACTTC. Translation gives CASSQEPLLQETQYF.

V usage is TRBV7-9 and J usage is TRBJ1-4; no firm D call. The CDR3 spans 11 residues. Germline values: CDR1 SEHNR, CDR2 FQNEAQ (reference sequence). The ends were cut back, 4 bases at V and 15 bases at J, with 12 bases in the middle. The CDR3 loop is CASSSGWRLFF. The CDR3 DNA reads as TGTGCCAGCAGCTCCGGGTGGAGGTTGTTTTTT.

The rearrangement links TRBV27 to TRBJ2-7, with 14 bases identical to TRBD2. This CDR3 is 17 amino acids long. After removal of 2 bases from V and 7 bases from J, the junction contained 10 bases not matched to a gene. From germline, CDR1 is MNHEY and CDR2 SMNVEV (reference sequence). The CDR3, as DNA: TGTGCCAGCAGTTTACCTTCGACTAGCGGGAGGGTGAGGGAGCAGTACTTC. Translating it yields CASSLPSTSGRVREQYF.

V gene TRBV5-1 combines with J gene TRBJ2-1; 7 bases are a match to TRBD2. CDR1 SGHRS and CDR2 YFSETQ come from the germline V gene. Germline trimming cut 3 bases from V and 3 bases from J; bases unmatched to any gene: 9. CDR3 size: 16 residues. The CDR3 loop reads CASSWGWGGNYNEQFF. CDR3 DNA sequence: TGCGCCAGCAGCTGGGGCTGGGGGGGAAACTACAATGAGCAGTTCTTC.

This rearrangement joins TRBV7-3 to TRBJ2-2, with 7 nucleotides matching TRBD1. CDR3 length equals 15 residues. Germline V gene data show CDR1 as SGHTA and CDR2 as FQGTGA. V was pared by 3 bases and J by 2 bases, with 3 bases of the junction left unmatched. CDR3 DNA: TGTGCCAGCAGCTTGGGGACAGTTAACACCGGGGAGCTGTTTTTT. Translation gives CASSLGTVNTGELFF.